The source of this TCR beta chain is a study of early stage breast cancer tumors. Germline loops: CDR1 LGHNA, CDR2 YSLEER. The length of the CDR3 is 13 residues. Trimming shortened V by 0 bases and J by 8 bases, and 8 bases separated the two germline ends. Profiling relied on immunoSEQ multiplex PCR, and the TCRdb table lists in-frame clones only, not all of them. The sample has over 20,000 clones, about 70% seen once. This clonotype was obtained from a person in their sixties or seventies with breast cancer. The sample was breast tumor tissue. The J gene is TRBJ1-5, the V gene TRBV4-3; D unresolved. Here the CDR3 reads CASSQEWREPQHF. The CDR3 DNA sequence: TGCGCCAGCAGCCAAGAGTGGAGGGAGCCCCAGCATTTT.